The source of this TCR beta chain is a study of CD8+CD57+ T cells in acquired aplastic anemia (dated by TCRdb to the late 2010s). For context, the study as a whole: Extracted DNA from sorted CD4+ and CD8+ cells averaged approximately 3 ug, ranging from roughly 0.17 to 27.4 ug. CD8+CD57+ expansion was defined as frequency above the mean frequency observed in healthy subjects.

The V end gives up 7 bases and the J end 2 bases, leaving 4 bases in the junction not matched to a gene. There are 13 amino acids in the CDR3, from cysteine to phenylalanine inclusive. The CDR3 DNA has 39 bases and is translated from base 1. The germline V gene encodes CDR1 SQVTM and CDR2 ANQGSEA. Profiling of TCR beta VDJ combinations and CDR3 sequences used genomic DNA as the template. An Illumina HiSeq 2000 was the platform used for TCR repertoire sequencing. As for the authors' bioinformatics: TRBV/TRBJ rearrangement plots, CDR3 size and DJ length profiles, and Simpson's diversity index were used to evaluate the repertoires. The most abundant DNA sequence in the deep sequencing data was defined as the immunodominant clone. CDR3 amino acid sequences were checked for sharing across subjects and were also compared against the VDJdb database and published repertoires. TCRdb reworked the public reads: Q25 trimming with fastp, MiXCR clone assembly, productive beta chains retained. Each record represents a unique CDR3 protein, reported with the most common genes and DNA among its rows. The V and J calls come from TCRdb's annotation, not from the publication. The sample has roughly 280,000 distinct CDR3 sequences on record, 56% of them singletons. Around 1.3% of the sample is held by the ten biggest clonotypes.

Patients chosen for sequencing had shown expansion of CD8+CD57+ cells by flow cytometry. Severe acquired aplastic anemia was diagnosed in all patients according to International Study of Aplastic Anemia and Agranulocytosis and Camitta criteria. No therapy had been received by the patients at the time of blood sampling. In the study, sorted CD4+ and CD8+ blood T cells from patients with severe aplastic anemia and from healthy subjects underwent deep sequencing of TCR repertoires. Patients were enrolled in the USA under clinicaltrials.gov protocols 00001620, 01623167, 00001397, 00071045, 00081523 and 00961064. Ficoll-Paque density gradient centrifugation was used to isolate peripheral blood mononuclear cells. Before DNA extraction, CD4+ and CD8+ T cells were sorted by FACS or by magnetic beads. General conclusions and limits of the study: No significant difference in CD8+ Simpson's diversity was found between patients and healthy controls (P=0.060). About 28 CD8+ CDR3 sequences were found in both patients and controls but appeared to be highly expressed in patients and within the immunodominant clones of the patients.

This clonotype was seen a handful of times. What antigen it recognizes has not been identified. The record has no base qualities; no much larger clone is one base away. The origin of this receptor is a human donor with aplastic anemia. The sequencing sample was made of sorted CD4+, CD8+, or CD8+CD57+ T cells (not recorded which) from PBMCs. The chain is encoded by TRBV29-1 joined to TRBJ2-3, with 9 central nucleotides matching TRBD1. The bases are TGCAGCGCAACAGGGGGCCTCACAGATACGCAGTATTTT. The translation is CSATGGLTDTQYF.